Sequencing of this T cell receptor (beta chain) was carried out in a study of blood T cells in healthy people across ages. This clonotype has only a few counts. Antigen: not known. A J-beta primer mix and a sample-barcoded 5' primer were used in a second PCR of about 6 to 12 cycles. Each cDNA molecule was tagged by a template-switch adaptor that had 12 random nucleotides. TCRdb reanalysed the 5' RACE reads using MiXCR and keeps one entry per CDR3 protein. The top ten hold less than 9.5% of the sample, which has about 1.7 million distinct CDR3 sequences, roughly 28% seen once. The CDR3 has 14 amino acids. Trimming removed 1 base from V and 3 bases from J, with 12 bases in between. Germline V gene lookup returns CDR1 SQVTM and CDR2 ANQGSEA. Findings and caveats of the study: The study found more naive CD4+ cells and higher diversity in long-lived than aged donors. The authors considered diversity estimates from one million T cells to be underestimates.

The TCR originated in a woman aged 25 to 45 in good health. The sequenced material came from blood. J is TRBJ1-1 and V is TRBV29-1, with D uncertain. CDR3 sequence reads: CSVEGAAEDTEAFF. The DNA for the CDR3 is TGCAGCGTTGAAGGCGCGGCCGAGGACACTGAAGCTTTCTTT.